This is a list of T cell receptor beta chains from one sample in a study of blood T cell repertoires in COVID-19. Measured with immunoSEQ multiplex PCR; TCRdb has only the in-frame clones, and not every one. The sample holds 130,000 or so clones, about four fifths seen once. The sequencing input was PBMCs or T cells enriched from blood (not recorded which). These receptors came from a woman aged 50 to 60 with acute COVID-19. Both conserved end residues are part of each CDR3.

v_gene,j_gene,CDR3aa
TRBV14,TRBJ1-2,CASSGGQIVGGYTF
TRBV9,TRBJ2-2,CASSDRGHGELFF
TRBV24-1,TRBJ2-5,CATSEYTSSHQETQYF
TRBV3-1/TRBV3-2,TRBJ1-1,CASSPRQGQRGNTEAFF
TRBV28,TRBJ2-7,CASSEPGGLGSTSFSYEQYF
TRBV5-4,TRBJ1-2,CASMLGGTYGYTF
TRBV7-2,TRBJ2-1,CASSLGGSLKNEQFF
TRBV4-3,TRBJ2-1,CASSQDGRDNEQFF
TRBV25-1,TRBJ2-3,CASSDPGRRDTQYF
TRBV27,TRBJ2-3,CASSLEGLLNPTDTQYF
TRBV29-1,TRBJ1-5,CSVAGGARQPQHF
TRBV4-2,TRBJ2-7,CASSQENLADYEQYF
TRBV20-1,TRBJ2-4,CSASGTGGAKNIQYF
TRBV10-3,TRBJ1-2,CAMGGQGSYGYTF
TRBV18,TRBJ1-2,CASSLSGEMSYGYTF
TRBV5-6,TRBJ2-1,CASSVPSSQFYNEQFF
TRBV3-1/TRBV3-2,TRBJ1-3,CASSQVIPGNTIYF
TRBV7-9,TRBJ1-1,CASSRGNTEAFF
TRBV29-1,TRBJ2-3,CSVVPADRPNTQYF
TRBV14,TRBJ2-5,CASSLLGLAGRKETQYF
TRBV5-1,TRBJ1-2,CASSFDRALSYGYTF
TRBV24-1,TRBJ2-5,CATARESQETQYF
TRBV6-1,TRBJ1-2,CASSEEGALPYGYTF
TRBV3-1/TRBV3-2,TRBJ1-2,CASSQSWDRPNYGYTF
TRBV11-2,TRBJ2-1,CASRSLRSGYNEQFF
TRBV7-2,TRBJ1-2,CASSLGQGTGYTF
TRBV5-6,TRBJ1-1,CASSSGQGGTEAFF
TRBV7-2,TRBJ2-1,CASSLDYPSFVDEQFF
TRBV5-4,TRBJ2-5,CASKSRRTGGGQETQYF
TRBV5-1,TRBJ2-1,CASSLAPLAGGADEQFF
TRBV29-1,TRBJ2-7,CSGLAGEEQYF
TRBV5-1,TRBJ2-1,CASSLGSLAGNNEQFF
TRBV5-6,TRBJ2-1,CASSRPGVRSYNEQFF
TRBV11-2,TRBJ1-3,CASRTGISGNTIYF
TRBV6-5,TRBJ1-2,CASSYTGQGSGYTF